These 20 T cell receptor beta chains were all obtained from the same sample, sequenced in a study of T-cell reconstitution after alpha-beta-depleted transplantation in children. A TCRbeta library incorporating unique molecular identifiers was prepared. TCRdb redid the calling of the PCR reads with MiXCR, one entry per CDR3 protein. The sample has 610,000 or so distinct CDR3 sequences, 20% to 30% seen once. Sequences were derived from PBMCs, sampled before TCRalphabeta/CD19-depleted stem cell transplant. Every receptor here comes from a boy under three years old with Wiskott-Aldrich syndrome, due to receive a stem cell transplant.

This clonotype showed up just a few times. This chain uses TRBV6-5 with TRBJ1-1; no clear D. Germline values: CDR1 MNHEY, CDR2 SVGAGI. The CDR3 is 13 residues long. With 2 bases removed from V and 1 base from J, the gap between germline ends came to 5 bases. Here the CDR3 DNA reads TGTGCCAGCAGTTACAGGCCGAACACTGAAGCTTTCTTT. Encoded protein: CASSYRPNTEAFF.

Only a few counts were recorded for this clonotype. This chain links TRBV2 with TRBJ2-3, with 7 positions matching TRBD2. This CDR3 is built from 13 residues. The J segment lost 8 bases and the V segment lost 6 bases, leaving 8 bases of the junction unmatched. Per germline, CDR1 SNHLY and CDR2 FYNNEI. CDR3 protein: CASRGRESGTQYF. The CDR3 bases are TGTGCCAGCAGAGGGAGGGAAAGTGGTACGCAGTATTTT. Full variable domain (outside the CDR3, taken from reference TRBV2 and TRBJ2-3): EPEVTQTPSHQVTQMGQEVILRCVPISNHLYFYWYRQILGQKVEFLVSFYNNEISEKSEIFDDQFSVERPDGSNFTLKIRSTKLEDSAMYFCASRGRESGTQYFGPGTRLTVL.

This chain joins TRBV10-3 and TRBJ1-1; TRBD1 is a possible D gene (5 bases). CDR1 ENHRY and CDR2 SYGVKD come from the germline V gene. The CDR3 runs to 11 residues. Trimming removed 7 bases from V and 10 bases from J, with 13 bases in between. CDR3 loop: CAINTGRGAFF. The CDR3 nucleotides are TGTGCCATCAACACAGGTCGGGGAGCTTTCTTT.

CDR3 sequence: CAISEEGRVGYEQYF. The CDR3 region has the DNA TGTGCCATCAGTGAAGAGGGCCGGGTAGGGTACGAGCAGTACTTC. The rearrangement uses TRBV10-3 and TRBJ2-7, with a tentative D call TRBD2 (5 bases). Germline CDR1 reads ENHRY; CDR2 reads SYGVKD. The CDR3 is made up of 15 amino acids. The V end was cut by 3 bases, the J end by 4 bases, with 16 bases between.

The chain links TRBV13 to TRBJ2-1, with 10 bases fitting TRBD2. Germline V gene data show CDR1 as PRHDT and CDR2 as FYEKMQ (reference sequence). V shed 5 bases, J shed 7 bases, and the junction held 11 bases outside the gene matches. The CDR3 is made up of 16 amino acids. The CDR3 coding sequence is TGTGCCAGCAGCCCCTGGACTAGCGGAGACTTAAATGAGCAGTTCTTC. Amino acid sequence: CASSPWTSGDLNEQFF. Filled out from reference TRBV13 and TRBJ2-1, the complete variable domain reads AAGVIQSPRHLIKEKRETATLKCYPIPRHDTVYWYQQGPGQDPQFLISFYEKMQSDKGSIPDRFSAQQFSDYHSELNMSSLELGDSALYFCASSPWTSGDLNEQFFGPGTRLTVL.

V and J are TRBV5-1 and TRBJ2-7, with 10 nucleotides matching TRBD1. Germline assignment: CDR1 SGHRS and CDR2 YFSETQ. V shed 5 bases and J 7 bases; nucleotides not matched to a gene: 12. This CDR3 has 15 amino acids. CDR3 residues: CASRPGTGVPWEQYF. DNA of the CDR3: TGCGCCAGCAGACCTGGGACAGGGGTTCCGTGGGAGCAGTACTTC.

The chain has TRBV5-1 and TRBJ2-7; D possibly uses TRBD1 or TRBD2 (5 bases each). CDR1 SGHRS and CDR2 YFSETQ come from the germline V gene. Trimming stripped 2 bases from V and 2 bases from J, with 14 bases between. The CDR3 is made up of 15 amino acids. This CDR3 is CASSLVGEPAYEQYF. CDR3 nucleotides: TGCGCCAGCAGCTTAGTGGGGGAACCTGCCTACGAGCAGTACTTC.

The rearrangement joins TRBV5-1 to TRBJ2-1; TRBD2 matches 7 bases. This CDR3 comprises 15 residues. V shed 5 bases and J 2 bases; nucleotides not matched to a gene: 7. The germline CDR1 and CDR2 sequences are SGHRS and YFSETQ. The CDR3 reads CASSVAGVTYNEQFF. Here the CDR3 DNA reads TGCGCCAGCAGTGTTGCGGGAGTAACCTACAATGAGCAGTTCTTC.

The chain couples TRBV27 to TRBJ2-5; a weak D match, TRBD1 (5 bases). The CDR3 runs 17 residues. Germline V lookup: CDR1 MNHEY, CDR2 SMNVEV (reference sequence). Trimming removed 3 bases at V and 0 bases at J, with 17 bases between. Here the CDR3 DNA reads TGTGCCAGCAGTTTTAGGACAAGTTGGGGAAACCAAGAGACCCAGTACTTC. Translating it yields CASSFRTSWGNQETQYF.

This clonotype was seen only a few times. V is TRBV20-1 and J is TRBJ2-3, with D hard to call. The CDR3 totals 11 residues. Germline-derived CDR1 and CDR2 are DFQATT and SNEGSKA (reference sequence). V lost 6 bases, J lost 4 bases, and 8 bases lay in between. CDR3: CSAPRSDTQYF. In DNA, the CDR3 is TGCAGTGCGCCCAGGTCAGATACGCAGTATTTT.

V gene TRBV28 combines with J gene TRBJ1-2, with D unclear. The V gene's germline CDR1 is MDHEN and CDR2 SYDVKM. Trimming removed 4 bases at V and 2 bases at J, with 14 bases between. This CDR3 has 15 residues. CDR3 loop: CASSSAGSRNYGYTF. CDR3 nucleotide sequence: TGTGCCAGCAGTTCCGCGGGGAGCCGGAACTATGGCTACACCTTC.

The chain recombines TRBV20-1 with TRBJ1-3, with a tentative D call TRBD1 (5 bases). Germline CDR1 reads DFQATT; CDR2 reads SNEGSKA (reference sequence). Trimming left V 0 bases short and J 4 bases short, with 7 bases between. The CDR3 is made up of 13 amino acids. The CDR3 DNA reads TGCAGTGCTAGAGATACAGGCGGAAACACCATATATTTT. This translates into CSARDTGGNTIYF.

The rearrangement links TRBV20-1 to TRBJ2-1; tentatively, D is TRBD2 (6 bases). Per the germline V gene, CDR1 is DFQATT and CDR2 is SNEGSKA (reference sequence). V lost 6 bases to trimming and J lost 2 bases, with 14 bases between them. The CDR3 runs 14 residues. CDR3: CSAAGLKTYNEQFF. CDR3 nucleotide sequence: TGCAGTGCCGCGGGACTCAAAACCTACAATGAGCAGTTCTTC.

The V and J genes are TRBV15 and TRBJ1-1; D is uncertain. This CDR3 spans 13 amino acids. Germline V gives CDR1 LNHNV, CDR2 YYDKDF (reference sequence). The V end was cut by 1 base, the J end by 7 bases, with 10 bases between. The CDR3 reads CATSRGDYLEAFF. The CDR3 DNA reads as TGTGCCACCAGCAGAGGCGATTACCTTGAAGCTTTCTTT.

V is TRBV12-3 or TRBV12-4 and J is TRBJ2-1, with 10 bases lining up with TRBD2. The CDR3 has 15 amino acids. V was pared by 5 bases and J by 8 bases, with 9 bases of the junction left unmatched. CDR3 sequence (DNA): TGTGCCAGCAGTCCCAGCGGGAGGGCCTTTCATGAGCAGTTCTTC. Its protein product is CASSPSGRAFHEQFF.

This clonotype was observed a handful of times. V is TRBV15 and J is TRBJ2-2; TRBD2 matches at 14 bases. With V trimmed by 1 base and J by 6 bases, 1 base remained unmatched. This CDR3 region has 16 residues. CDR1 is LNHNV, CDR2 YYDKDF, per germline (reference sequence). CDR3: CATSRGTSGRSGELFF. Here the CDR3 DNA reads TGTGCCACCAGCAGAGGGACTAGCGGGAGGTCCGGGGAGCTGTTTTTT.

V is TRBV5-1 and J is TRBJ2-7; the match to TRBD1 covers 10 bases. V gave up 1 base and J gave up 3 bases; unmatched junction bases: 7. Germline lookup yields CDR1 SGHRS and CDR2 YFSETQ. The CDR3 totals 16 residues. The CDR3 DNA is TGCGCCAGCAGCTTGAGCCCGGGACAGGGGAGCTACGAGCAGTACTTC. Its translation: CASSLSPGQGSYEQYF.

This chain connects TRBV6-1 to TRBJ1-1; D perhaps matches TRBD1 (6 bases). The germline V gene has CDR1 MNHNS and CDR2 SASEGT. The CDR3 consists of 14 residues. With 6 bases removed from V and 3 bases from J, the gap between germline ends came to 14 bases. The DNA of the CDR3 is TGTGCCAGCAGCCACAGGGCTTCGGACACTGAAGCTTTCTTT. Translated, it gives CASSHRASDTEAFF.

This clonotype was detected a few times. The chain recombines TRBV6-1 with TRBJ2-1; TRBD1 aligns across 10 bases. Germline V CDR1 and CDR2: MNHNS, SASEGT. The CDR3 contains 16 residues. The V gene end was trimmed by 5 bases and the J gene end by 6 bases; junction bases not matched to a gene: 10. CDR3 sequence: CASSPDRDRGINEQFF. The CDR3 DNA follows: TGTGCCAGCAGTCCCGACCGGGACAGGGGCATCAATGAGCAGTTCTTC.

CDR3 region: CASTGGVYNEQFF. The CDR3 DNA reads TGTGCCAGCACAGGGGGCGTCTACAATGAGCAGTTCTTC. V and J are TRBV25-1 and TRBJ2-1; 8 positions match TRBD1. CDR3 length equals 13 residues. Germline-derived CDR1 and CDR2 are MGHDK and SYGVNS. V trimming: 7 bases; J trimming: 3 bases; junction bases outside the gene matches: 2.